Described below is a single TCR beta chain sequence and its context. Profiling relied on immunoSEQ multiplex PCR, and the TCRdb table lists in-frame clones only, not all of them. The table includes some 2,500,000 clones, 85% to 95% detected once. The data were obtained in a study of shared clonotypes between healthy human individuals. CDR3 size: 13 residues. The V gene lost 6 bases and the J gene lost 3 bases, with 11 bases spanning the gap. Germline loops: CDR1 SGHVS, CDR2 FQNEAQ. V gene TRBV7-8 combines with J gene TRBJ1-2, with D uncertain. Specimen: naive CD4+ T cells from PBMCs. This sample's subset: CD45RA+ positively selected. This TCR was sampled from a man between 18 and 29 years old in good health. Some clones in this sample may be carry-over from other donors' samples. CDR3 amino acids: CASRLGLDYGYTF. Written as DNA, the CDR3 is TGTGCCAGCAGACTGGGTTTGGACTATGGCTACACCTTC.